One and the same sample provided the 9 T cell receptor beta chains below, sequenced in a study of shared clonotypes between healthy human individuals. CD45RO-negative cells were positively selected for CCR7, leaving out terminally differentiated effector memory CD45RA+ cells. The method was immunoSEQ multiplex PCR; TCRdb's version includes in-frame clones alone and lacks a portion of them. This sample yields about 2.1 million clones, of which just under 95% are seen a single time; more than 1.5% belongs to the top ten. The sample was naive CD8+ T cells from PBMCs. These receptors were obtained from a man aged 18 to 35 in good health. Some clones in this sample may be carry-over from other donors' samples.

In this sample, this clone turned up once. The chain is built from TRBV7-8 and TRBJ2-5; TRBD2 is a possible D gene (6 bases). Germline CDR1 reads SGHVS; CDR2 reads FQNEAQ. This CDR3 is built from 16 residues. V dropped 6 bases and J dropped 2 bases, with 19 bases sitting between them. DNA of the CDR3: TGTGCCAGCAGTCAAGGGACTCTGGGGTATCAAGAGACCCAGTACTTC. Encoded protein: CASSQGTLGYQETQYF. The whole variable domain, filled in from reference TRBV7-8 and TRBJ2-5, reads GAGVSQSPRYKVAKRGQDVALRCDPISGHVSLFWYQQALGQGPEFLTYFQNEAQLDKSGLPSDRFFAERPEGSVSTLKIQRTQQEDSAVYLCASSQGTLGYQETQYFGPGTRLLVL.

This sequence joins TRBV7-6 and TRBJ2-7; TRBD1 aligns across 10 bases. Germline V lookup: CDR1 SGHVS, CDR2 FNYEAQ. The CDR3 consists of 15 residues. With 1 base clipped from V and 6 bases from J, the junction kept 6 bases outside the gene matches. CDR3 protein: CASSLEMDRGSEQYF. The CDR3 DNA is TGTGCCAGCAGCTTAGAGATGGACAGGGGGTCCGAGCAGTACTTC.

The chain recombines TRBV6-8 with TRBJ2-1; 7 bases fit TRBD2. The CDR3 consists of 17 residues. The V gene's germline CDR1 is MNHGY and CDR2 SAAAGT. V trimming: 0 bases; J trimming: 7 bases; junction bases outside the gene matches: 12. DNA for the CDR3: TGTGCCAGCAGTTACTCGGGCGTGAGGGAGGGACGGAATGAGCAGTTCTTC. It encodes CASSYSGVREGRNEQFF.

This clone was seen just once. This chain connects TRBV7-7 to TRBJ2-1; either TRBD1 or TRBD2 may supply D (5 bases each). Trimming took 5 bases from V and 4 from J, leaving 18 bases between them. The CDR3 extends over 16 amino acids. Germline-derived CDR1 and CDR2 are SSHAT and FNYEAQ (reference sequence). The CDR3 loop is CASSPNEGRTYNEQFF. In nucleotides, the CDR3 is TGTGCCAGCAGCCCAAATGAGGGACGAACTTACAATGAGCAGTTCTTC.

The chain recombines TRBV27 with TRBJ2-7; weak D call: TRBD2 (5 bases). The length of the CDR3 is 15 residues. Germline CDR1 and CDR2: MNHEY and SMNVEV (reference sequence). Trimming cost V 8 bases and J 2 bases, with 19 bases left between them. CDR3 in DNA: TGTGCCAGCCGGCCCCCCGCTAGCCCTGCCTACGAGCAGTACTTC. Protein sequence: CASRPPASPAYEQYF.

The V gene is TRBV2, the J gene TRBJ2-1, with 7 bases lining up with TRBD1. The CDR3 consists of 16 residues. Germline lookup yields CDR1 SNHLY and CDR2 FYNNEI. Trimming removed 2 bases from V and 4 bases from J; junction bases left unmatched: 8. The CDR3 spells CASSETGADLYNEQFF. DNA for the CDR3: TGTGCCAGCAGTGAAACAGGGGCGGACCTGTACAATGAGCAGTTCTTC.

In DNA, the CDR3 is TGTGCCAGCGGGCCCTTCTCCTACAATGAGCAGTTCTTC. It is translated as CASGPFSYNEQFF. The chain combines TRBV6-8 with TRBJ2-1; D remains unclear. The CDR3 contains 13 residues. Germline V gives CDR1 MNHGY, CDR2 SAAAGT. V lost 8 bases to trimming and J lost 0 bases, with 8 bases between them.

The genes are TRBV15 and TRBJ2-3, with 7 bases fitting TRBD2. CDR1 and CDR2 (germline): LNHNV, YYDKDF (reference sequence). CDR3 length: 15 residues. The J segment lost 5 bases and the V segment lost 1 base, leaving 6 bases of the junction unmatched. The chain's CDR3 is CATSRVRGRVDTQYF. The CDR3 bases are TGTGCCACCAGCAGAGTAAGAGGGAGGGTAGATACGCAGTATTTT.

V is TRBV19 and J is TRBJ1-5; the D is unclear. Trimming left V 5 bases short and J 0 bases short, with 20 bases between. Per the germline V gene, CDR1 is LNHDA and CDR2 is SQIVND (reference sequence). This CDR3 contains 18 residues. The chain's CDR3 is CASSAPRALFYSNQPQHF. The CDR3 DNA reads TGTGCCAGTAGTGCCCCAAGGGCCCTCTTCTATAGCAATCAGCCCCAGCATTTT. Drawing the rest from reference TRBV19 and TRBJ1-5, the complete variable domain is DGGITQSPKYLFRKEGQNVTLSCEQNLNHDAMYWYRQDPGQGLRLIYYSQIVNDFQKGDIAEGYSVSREKKESFPLTVTSAQKNPTAFYLCASSAPRALFYSNQPQHFGDGTRLSIL.